This is a list of T cell receptor beta chains from one sample in a study of T cell responses to AZD1222 COVID-19 vaccine. Sequencing was performed with immunoSEQ multiplex PCR; in TCRdb, only in-frame clones are kept and a portion is missing. This table holds around 78,000 clones, roughly 90% found once. Sequences were derived from peripheral blood, sampled 28 days after the second AZD1222 dose. These receptor sequences come from an adult who received the AZD1222 COVID-19 vaccine. Both conserved end residues are part of each CDR3. A D gene is named only where the DNA matches it firmly. Where a row states a size, it is once, few, many or the class of an expanded clone; other rows omit it.

TGTGCCAGCAGTGTGGCTGGCCCGGGGACTGAAGCTTTCTTT	CASSVAGPGTEAFF	TRBJ1-1	TRBV2	NA	NA
TGCAGTGCTTTGCTCTACGAGCAGTACTTC	CSALLYEQYF	TRBJ2-7	TRBV20-1	once	NA
TGCGCCAGCGCCCAGACTAGCGGGGCTCAAGAGACCCAGTACTTC	CASAQTSGAQETQYF	TRBJ2-5	TRBV5-1	NA	TRBD2
TGTGCCAGCAGCTTGGACAGCCAAGAGACCCAGTACTTC	CASSLDSQETQYF	TRBJ2-5	TRBV5-8	NA	NA
TGTGCCACCAGCAGAGACCGGACAGGGGGGATGCGCTATGGCTACACCTTC	CATSRDRTGGMRYGYTF	TRBJ1-2	TRBV15	NA	TRBD1
TGTGCCAGCAGCTTTGGGGGTAGCACAGATACGCAGTATTTT	CASSFGGSTDTQYF	TRBJ2-3	TRBV11-3	NA	NA
TGTGCCAGCAGCGTAGCCCCCCGGGAGGATTCACCCCTCCACTTT	CASSVAPREDSPLHF	TRBJ1-6	TRBV9	NA	NA
TGTGCCAGCAGCTTAAGAGCTACCGGGGAGCTGTTTTTT	CASSLRATGELFF	TRBJ2-2	TRBV7-3	once	NA
TGTGCCAGCAGCCAACTGGACGGAAGTAACTATGGCTACACCTTC	CASSQLDGSNYGYTF	TRBJ1-2	TRBV3-1/TRBV3-2	NA	NA
TGTGCCACCAGTGATTTGCAAGGGGCGAACACCGGGGAGCTGTTTTTT	CATSDLQGANTGELFF	TRBJ2-2	TRBV24-1	NA	NA
TGTGCCAGCAGTTTAGCCGGGAGGGAGACCCAGTACTTC	CASSLAGRETQYF	TRBJ2-5	TRBV28	NA	TRBD2
TGTGCCAGTATCATTAAGCGGCAGCCCCAGCATTTT	CASIIKRQPQHF	TRBJ1-5	TRBV19	NA	NA
TGCGCCAGCAGCCGACAGGAGGCCGGGGAGCTGTTTTTT	CASSRQEAGELFF	TRBJ2-2	TRBV5-1	NA	NA
TGTGCCAGCAGTGATCGTCGGGGATTTCAGCCCCAGCATTTT	CASSDRRGFQPQHF	TRBJ1-5	TRBV2	NA	NA
TGTGCCAGCAGTTACACAGGGGCGAACACCGGGGAGCTGTTTTTT	CASSYTGANTGELFF	TRBJ2-2	TRBV6-5	NA	TRBD1